The 7 T cell receptor beta chains below all came from one sample that was sequenced in a study of T cell responses to AZD1222 COVID-19 vaccine. Here immunoSEQ multiplex PCR was the method, and the copy in TCRdb shows in-frame clones only, minus some. The sample contains tens of thousands of clones, 88% of which appear only once. The sample consisted of peripheral blood, taken 28 days after the second AZD1222 dose. The receptor source for this set is an adult who received the AZD1222 COVID-19 vaccine.

The chain carries TRBV4-2 and TRBJ2-2; D is ambiguous. CDR1 LGHNA and CDR2 YNFKEQ come from the germline V gene. The CDR3 consists of 15 residues. With 7 bases removed from V and 6 bases from J, the gap between germline ends came to 18 bases. CDR3 amino acids: CASTPGYPPPGELFF. Here the CDR3 DNA reads TGTGCCAGCACCCCCGGGTACCCACCGCCCGGGGAGCTGTTTTTT.

This chain uses TRBV7-9 with TRBJ1-5, with TRBD1 matching over 7 bases. The germline CDR1 and CDR2 sequences are SEHNR and FQNEAQ (reference sequence). V was clipped by 1 base and J by 2 bases; unmatched bases: 8. The CDR3 length is 17 residues. DNA of the CDR3: TGTGCCAGCAGCTTAGGCCCCGGGCAGGGGGGCAATCAGCCCCAGCATTTT. It yields the protein CASSLGPGQGGNQPQHF.

The chain has TRBV6-5 and TRBJ2-3; 8 bases match TRBD2. The V gene end was trimmed by 6 bases and the J gene end by 6 bases; junction bases not matched to a gene: 5. CDR1 MNHEY and CDR2 SVGAGI come from the germline V gene. The CDR3 is 13 residues long. CDR3 region: CASRVSGKDTQYF. The CDR3 bases are TGTGCCAGCAGAGTTAGCGGGAAGGATACGCAGTATTTT.

This rearrangement joins TRBV27 to TRBJ2-5, with TRBD1 identical over 8 bases. J lost 2 bases, V lost 6 bases, and 8 bases had no gene match. CDR3 length: 15 residues. Germline V gene lookup returns CDR1 MNHEY and CDR2 SMNVEV (reference sequence). The CDR3 DNA is TGTGCCAGCAGGGGGTTCGGGACAGGTCAAGAGACCCAGTACTTC. This translates into CASRGFGTGQETQYF.

The chain joins TRBV7-9 to TRBJ1-2; D gene ambiguous. Trimming pared 7 bases from V and 2 bases from J, leaving 11 bases between. This CDR3 contains 13 residues. Per the germline V gene, CDR1 is SEHNR and CDR2 is FQNEAQ (reference sequence). CDR3 protein: CASIAAANYGYTF. In DNA form, the CDR3 reads TGTGCCAGCATAGCGGCAGCGAACTATGGCTACACCTTC.

The V and J genes are TRBV7-2 and TRBJ2-7, with TRBD1 matching over 7 bases. Germline CDR1 and CDR2: SGHTA and FQGNSA. J gave up 4 bases and V 0 bases, and 6 bases lay outside the gene matches. The CDR3 is 15 amino acids. DNA of the CDR3: TGTGCCAGCAGCTTAGCGCAGGGGACAGTGTACGAGCAGTACTTC. Residues: CASSLAQGTVYEQYF.

This chain connects TRBV7-2 to TRBJ2-5, with TRBD1 matching 9 bases. The V gene's germline CDR1 is SGHTA and CDR2 FQGNSA. The CDR3 sequence is 14 residues long. V shed 3 bases and J 2 bases; nucleotides not matched to a gene: 1. CDR3 protein: CASSFDRGQETQYF. The CDR3 DNA follows: TGTGCCAGCAGCTTTGACAGGGGGCAAGAGACCCAGTACTTC.